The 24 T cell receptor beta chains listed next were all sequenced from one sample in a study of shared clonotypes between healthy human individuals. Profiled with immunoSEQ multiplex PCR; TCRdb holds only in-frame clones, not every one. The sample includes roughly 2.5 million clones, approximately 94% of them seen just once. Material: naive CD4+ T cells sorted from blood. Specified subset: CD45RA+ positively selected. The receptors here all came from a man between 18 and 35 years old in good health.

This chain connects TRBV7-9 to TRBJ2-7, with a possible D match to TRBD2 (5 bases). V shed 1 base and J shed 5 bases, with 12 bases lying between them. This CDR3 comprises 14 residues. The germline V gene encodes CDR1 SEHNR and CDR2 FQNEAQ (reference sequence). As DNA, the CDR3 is TGTGCCAGCAGCTTAGGTTGGGAGCTCGACGAGCAGTACTTC. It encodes CASSLGWELDEQYF.

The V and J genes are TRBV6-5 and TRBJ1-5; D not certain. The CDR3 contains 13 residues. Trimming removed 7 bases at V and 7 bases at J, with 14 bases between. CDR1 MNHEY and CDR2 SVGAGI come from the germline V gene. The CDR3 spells CASTRAEGQPQHF. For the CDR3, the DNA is TGTGCCAGCACCCGGGCCGAAGGGCAGCCCCAGCATTTT.

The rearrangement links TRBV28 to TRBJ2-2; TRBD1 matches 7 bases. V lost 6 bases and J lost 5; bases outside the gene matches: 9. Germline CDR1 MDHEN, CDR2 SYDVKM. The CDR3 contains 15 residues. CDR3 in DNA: TGTGCCAGCAGGCCCGGGACAGTTGGGACCGGGGAGCTGTTTTTT. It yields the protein CASRPGTVGTGELFF.

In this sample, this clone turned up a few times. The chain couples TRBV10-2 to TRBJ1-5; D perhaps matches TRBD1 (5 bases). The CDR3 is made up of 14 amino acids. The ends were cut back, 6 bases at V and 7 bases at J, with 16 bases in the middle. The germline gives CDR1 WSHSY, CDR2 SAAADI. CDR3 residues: CASRQGFSGQPQHF. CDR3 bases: TGCGCCAGCAGGCAGGGTTTTTCGGGACAGCCCCAGCATTTT.

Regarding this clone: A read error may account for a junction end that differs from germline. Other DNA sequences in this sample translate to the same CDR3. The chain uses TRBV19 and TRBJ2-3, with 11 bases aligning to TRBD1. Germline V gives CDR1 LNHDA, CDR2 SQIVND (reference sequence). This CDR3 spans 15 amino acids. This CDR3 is CASSPRTGGTDTQYF. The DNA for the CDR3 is TGTGCCAGTAGTCCAAGGACAGGGGGCACCGATACGCAGTATTTT.

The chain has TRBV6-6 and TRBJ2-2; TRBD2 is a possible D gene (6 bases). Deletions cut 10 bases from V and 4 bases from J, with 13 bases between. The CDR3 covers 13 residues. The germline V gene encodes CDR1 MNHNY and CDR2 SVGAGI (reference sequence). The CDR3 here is CATQWEATGELFF. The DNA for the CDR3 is TGTGCCACTCAATGGGAGGCCACCGGGGAGCTGTTTTTT.

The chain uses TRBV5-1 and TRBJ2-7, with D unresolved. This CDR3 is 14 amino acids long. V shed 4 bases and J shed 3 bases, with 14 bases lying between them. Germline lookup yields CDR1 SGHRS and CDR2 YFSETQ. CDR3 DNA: TGCGCCAGCAGCCCCGTTATTGTGGGCTACGAGCAGTACTTC. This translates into CASSPVIVGYEQYF.

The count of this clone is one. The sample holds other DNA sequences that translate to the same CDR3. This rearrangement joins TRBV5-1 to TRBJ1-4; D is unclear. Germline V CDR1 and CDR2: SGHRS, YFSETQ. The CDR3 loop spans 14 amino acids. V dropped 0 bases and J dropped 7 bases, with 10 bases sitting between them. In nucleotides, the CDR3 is TGCGCCAGCAGCTTGGGAGGGTTAGGTGAAAAACTGTTTTTT. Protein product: CASSLGGLGEKLFF.

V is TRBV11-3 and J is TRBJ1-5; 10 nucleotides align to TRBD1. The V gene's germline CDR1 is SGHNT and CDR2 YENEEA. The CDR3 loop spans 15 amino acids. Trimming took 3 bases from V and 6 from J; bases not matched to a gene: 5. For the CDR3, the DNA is TGTGCCAGCAGCTTCCCGGACAGGGGGAGTCAGCCCCAGCATTTT. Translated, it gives CASSFPDRGSQPQHF.

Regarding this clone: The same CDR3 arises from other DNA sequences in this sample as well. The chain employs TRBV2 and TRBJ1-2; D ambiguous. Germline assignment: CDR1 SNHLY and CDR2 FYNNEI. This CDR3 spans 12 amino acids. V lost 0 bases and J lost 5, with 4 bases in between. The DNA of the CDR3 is TGTGCCAGCAGTGAAGCCGGTTATGGCTACACCTTC. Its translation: CASSEAGYGYTF. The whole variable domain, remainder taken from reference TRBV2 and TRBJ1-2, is EPEVTQTPSHQVTQMGQEVILRCVPISNHLYFYWYRQILGQKVEFLVSFYNNEISEKSEIFDDQFSVERPDGSNFTLKIRSTKLEDSAMYFCASSEAGYGYTFGSGTRLTVV.

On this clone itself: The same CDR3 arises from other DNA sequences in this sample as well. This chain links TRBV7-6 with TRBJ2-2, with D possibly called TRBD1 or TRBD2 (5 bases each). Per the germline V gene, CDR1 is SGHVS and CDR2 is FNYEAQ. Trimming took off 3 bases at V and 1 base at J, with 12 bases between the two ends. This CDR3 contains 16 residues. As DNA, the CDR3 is TGTGCCAGCAGCTTCCCGGGGCCGATGAACACCGGGGAGCTGTTTTTT. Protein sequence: CASSFPGPMNTGELFF.

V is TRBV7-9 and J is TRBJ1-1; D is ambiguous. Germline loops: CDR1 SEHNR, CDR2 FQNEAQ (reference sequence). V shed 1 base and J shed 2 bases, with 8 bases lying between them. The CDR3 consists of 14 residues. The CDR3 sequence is CASSLESSNTEAFF. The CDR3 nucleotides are TGTGCCAGCAGCTTAGAGTCCAGTAACACTGAAGCTTTCTTT.

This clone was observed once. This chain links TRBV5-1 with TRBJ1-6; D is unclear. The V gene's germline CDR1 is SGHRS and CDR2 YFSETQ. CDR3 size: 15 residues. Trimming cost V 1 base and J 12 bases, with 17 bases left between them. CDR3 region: CASSLFDNQSGPLHF. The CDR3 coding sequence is TGCGCCAGCAGCTTGTTTGACAACCAATCGGGACCCCTCCACTTT.

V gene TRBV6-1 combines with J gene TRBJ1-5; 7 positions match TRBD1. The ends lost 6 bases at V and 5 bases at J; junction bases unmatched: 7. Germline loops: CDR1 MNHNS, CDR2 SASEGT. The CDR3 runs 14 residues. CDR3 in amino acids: CASSRGQRDQPQHF. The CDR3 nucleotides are TGTGCCAGCAGCCGGGGACAGAGAGATCAGCCCCAGCATTTT.

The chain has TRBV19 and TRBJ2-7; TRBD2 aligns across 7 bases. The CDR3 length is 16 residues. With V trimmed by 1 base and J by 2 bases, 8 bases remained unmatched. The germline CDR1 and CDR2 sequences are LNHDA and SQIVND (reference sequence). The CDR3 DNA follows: TGTGCCAGTAGTATAGTCGGACTAGTAGGGACCTACGAGCAGTACTTC. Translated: CASSIVGLVGTYEQYF.

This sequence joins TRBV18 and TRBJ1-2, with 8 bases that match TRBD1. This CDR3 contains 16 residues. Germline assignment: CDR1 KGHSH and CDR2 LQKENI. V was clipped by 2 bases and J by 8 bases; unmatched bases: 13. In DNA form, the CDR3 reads TGTGCCAGCTCACCAGAGGCGAGCAGGGGGCCGCGAGGCTACACCTTC. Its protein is CASSPEASRGPRGYTF. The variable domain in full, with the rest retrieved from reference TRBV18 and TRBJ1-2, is NAGVMQNPRHLVRRRGQEARLRCSPMKGHSHVYWYRQLPEEGLKFMVYLQKENIIDESGMPKERFSAEFPKEGPSILRIQQVVRGDSAAYFCASSPEASRGPRGYTFGSGTRLTVV.

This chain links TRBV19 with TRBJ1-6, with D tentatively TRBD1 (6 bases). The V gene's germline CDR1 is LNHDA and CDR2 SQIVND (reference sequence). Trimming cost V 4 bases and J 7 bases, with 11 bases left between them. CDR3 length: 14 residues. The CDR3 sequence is CASSRRDTNSPLHF. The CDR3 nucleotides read TGTGCCAGTAGTAGAAGGGACACAAATTCACCCCTCCACTTT.

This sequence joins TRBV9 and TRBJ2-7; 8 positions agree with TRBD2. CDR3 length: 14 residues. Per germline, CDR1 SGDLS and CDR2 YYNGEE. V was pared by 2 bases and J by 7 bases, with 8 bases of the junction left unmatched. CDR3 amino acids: CASSVFGGAEEQYF. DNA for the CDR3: TGTGCCAGCAGCGTCTTCGGGGGGGCGGAGGAGCAGTACTTC.

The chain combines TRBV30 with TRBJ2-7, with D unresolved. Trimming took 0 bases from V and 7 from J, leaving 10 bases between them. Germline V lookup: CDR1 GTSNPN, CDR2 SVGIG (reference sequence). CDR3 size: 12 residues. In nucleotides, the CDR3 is TGTGCCTGGAGTGTAACGGGCCGGGAGCAGTACTTC. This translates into CAWSVTGREQYF.

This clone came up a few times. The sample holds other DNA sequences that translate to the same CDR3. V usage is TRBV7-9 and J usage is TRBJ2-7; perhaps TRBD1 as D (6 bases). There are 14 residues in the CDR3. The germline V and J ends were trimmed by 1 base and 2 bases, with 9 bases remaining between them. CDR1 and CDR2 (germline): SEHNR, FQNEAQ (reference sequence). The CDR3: CASSLEQGPYEQYF. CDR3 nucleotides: TGTGCCAGCAGCTTAGAACAGGGACCCTACGAGCAGTACTTC.

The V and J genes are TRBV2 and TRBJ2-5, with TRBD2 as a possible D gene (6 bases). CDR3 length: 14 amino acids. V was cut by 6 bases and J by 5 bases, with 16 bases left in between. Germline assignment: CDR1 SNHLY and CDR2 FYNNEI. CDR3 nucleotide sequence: TGTGCCAGCAGAGGTCCCGGGGGTGGGGAGACCCAGTACTTC. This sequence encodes CASRGPGGGETQYF.

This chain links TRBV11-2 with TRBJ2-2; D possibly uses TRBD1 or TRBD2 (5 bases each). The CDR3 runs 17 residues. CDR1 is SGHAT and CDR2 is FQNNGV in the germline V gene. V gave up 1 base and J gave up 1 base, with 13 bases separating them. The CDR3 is CASSLVYGTGNTGELFF. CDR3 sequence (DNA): TGTGCCAGCAGCTTAGTCTATGGGACGGGGAACACCGGGGAGCTGTTTTTT.

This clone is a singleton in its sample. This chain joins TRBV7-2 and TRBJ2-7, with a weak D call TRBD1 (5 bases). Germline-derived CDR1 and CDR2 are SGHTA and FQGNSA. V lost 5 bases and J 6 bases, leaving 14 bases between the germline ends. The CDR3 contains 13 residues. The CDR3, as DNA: TGTGCCAGCAGCAAGATAGTCCAGGGCGAGCAGTACTTC. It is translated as CASSKIVQGEQYF. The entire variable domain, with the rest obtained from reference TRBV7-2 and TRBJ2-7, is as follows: GAGVSQSPSNKVTEKGKDVELRCDPISGHTALYWYRQSLGQGLEFLIYFQGNSAPDKSGLPSDRFSAERTGGSVSTLTIQRTQQEDSAVYLCASSKIVQGEQYFGPGTRLTVT.

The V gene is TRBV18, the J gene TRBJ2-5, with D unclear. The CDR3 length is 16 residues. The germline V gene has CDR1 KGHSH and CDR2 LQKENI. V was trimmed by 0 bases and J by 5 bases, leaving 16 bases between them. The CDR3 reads CASSPPIASLLETQYF. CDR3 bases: TGTGCCAGCTCACCACCGATCGCCAGCCTTTTGGAGACCCAGTACTTC.